Listed here are 9 T cell receptor beta chains from one sample, sequenced in a study of T-cell reconstitution after alpha-beta-depleted transplantation in children. Unique molecular identifiers were incorporated into the prepared TCRbeta library. One entry per CDR3 protein, called by TCRdb with MiXCR from the PCR reads. The table has just over 200,000 distinct CDR3 sequences, 7.5% to 9.5% seen once. Material: PBMCs, mostly from graft donor cells, obtained 360 days after TCRalphabeta/CD19-depleted stem cell transplant. The source of these receptors is a male patient aged 2 to 9 who had a stem cell transplant for acute myeloid leukemia, so the T cells may come from the graft donor.

The V and J genes are TRBV15 and TRBJ2-3, with D uncertain. CDR3 size: 13 residues. In germline, CDR1 is LNHNV, CDR2 YYDKDF (reference sequence). Trimming cost V 6 bases and J 5 bases, with 12 bases left between them. CDR3 DNA sequence: TGTGCCACCAGTACAGCCCTCCAAGATACGCAGTATTTT. Translating it yields CATSTALQDTQYF. The whole variable domain, remainder taken from reference TRBV15 and TRBJ2-3, is DAMVIQNPRYQVTQFGKPVTLSCSQTLNHNVMYWYQQKSSQAPKLLFHYYDKDFNNEADTPDNFQSRRPNTSFCFLDIRSPGLGDTAMYLCATSTALQDTQYFGPGTRLTVL.

The table lists this clonotype with a few counts. The genes are TRBV6-5 and TRBJ1-3; 9 nucleotides align to TRBD1. V lost 7 bases and J lost 4; bases outside the gene matches: 17. The CDR3 covers 18 residues. The germline V gene has CDR1 MNHEY and CDR2 SVGAGI. The CDR3 nucleotides are TGTGCCAGCAACTTACGGACGGGACAGGGACAGTGGGGAAACACCATATATTTT. The encoded protein is CASNLRTGQGQWGNTIYF.

The rearrangement links TRBV12-3 or TRBV12-4 to TRBJ2-7, with D tentatively TRBD1 (5 bases). This CDR3 spans 13 amino acids. V gave up 1 base and J gave up 3 bases, with 7 bases separating them. CDR3 nucleotide sequence: TGTGCCAGCAGTTTAGGACAGTACTACGAGCAGTACTTC. It is translated as CASSLGQYYEQYF.

This clonotype has ten or more counts. The chain carries TRBV28 and TRBJ2-5, with D hard to call. This CDR3 has 12 residues. Germline V CDR1 and CDR2: MDHEN, SYDVKM. Trimming stripped 11 bases from V and 5 bases from J, with 15 bases between. The CDR3 reads CASSVQLETQYF. CDR3 bases: TGTGCCTCTTCGGTACAGCTCGAGACCCAGTACTTC.

This clonotype was recorded many times. This chain links TRBV6-6 with TRBJ2-5; D not resolved. Germline V gene sequence: CDR1 MNHNY, CDR2 SVGAGI (reference sequence). Trimming pared 6 bases from V and 13 bases from J, leaving 15 bases between. There are 11 residues in the CDR3. The CDR3 DNA reads TGTGCCAGCAGCCAGTCCATTTGGGTGTACTTC. Translating gives CASSQSIWVYF.

A few counts support this clonotype. The rearrangement uses TRBV12-3 or TRBV12-4 and TRBJ1-5, with TRBD1 identical over 9 bases. V trimming: 6 bases; J trimming: 1 base; junction bases outside the gene matches: 4. The CDR3 totals 15 residues. The CDR3 sequence: CASRGQGGSNQPQHF. The CDR3 DNA is TGTGCCAGCAGGGGACAGGGAGGGAGCAATCAGCCCCAGCATTTT.

This clonotype was seen at least ten times. V usage is TRBV20-1 and J usage is TRBJ2-3; 8 bases map to TRBD2. CDR1 and CDR2 (germline): DFQATT, SNEGSKA (reference sequence). CDR3 length equals 15 residues. Trimming took 2 bases from V and 4 from J; bases not matched to a gene: 8. The CDR3, as DNA: TGCAGTGCTAGACTCTCGCGGGGGGCCCCAGATACGCAGTATTTT. Its translation: CSARLSRGAPDTQYF.

This clonotype appeared a few times. This chain connects TRBV28 to TRBJ2-5; D tentatively reads TRBD1 or TRBD2 (5 bases each). The CDR3 has 14 amino acids. Trimming took 6 bases from V and 3 from J, leaving 14 bases between them. CDR1 MDHEN and CDR2 SYDVKM come from the germline V gene. Here the CDR3 reads CASRKGPKEETQYF. The DNA for the CDR3 is TGTGCCAGCAGAAAGGGACCGAAAGAAGAGACCCAGTACTTC.

Ten or more counts support this clonotype. The V and J genes are TRBV7-9 and TRBJ2-2; D is tentatively TRBD1 or TRBD2 (5 bases each). Germline values: CDR1 SEHNR, CDR2 FQNEAQ (reference sequence). V shed 3 bases and J shed 6 bases, with 8 bases lying between them. This CDR3 is built from 13 residues. CDR3 in amino acids: CASSFPGPGELFF. The CDR3 nucleotides are TGTGCCAGCAGCTTCCCGGGGCCCGGGGAGCTGTTTTTT.